Sequencing of this T cell receptor beta chain was carried out in a study of identical twins. MiXCR was run by TCRdb on the 5' RACE reads, yielding one entry per CDR3 protein. Among 250,000 or so distinct CDR3 sequences listed, 5.5% to 8% were seen once. This clonotype was found many times. Germline V gives CDR1 SGHTS, CDR2 YDEGEE. V lost 0 bases and J lost 6, with 9 bases in between. CDR3 length: 14 amino acids. The same sample was also used in a study of yellow fever vaccine responses in identical twins.

This receptor was identified in a woman aged 18 to 35 in good health. The V call is TRBV5-8, the J call TRBJ1-4; D might be TRBD1 (5 bases). Sequencing input: memory (CD45RO+) T cells sorted from blood. CDR3: CASSLEGPDEKLFF. The CDR3 region has the DNA TGTGCCAGCAGCTTGGAGGGACCGGATGAAAAACTGTTTTTT.